This TCR beta chain was recorded in a study of cytomegalovirus exposure and HLA in healthy donors. Background on the study: For the approximately 360 genotyped donors, over 80% fell within the Caucasian-associated ancestry cluster. General observations from the study: Association of a missense DCLRE1C variant with TCR beta V- and J-gene trimming was reported in a later analysis. An analysis done earlier found most TCR beta V segments productive about 87% or about 30% of the time. The authors confirmed in vitro that a few CMV-associated chains were specific for CMV antigens.

The CDR3 has 15 residues. J gave up 1 base and V 4 bases, and 5 bases lay outside the gene matches. CDR1 and CDR2 (germline): SGHRS, YFSETQ. This clone was seen a single time. Antigen unknown. PCR involved 60 Vbeta and 13 Jbeta primers. Libraries were prepared by immunoSEQ multiplex PCR; TCRdb keeps only in-frame clonotypes and omits some of them. The profile shows about 120,000 clones, about four fifths of them singletons. The V and J genes are TRBV5-1 and TRBJ2-3; 8 positions agree with TRBD2. The sequence derives from a man under 40 in good health and CMV-seropositive. The sequencing input was PBMCs. The CDR3: CASSPGLAGTDTQYF. CDR3 sequence (DNA): TGCGCCAGCAGCCCAGGACTAGCCGGCACAGATACGCAGTATTTT.